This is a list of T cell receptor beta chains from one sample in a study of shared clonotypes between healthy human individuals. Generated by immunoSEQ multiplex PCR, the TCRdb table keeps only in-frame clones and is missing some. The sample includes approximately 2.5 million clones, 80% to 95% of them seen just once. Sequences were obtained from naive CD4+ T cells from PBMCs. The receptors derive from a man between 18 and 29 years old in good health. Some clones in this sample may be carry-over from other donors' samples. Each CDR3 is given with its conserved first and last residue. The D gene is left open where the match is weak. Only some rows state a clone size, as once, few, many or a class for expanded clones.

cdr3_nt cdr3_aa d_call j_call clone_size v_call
TGCAGCGTCCTAAGGCCGAACACTGAAGCTTTCTTT CSVLRPNTEAFF - TRBJ1-1 - TRBV29-1
TGTGCCAGCAGCGTACTCCCAGCAACAACTAATGAAAAACTGTTTTTT CASSVLPATTNEKLFF - TRBJ1-4 - TRBV9
TGTGCCAGTAGTATGTCGGGGAACACTGAAGCTTTCTTT CASSMSGNTEAFF - TRBJ1-1 - TRBV19
TGTGCCAGCAGCTTCAGGACTAGCGGGAGTAGAGAGACCCAGTACTTC CASSFRTSGSRETQYF TRBD2 TRBJ2-5 - TRBV11-3
TGTGCCAGTAGTTTAGGAAGCACAGATACGCAGTATTTT CASSLGSTDTQYF - TRBJ2-3 - TRBV19
TGTGCCAGCAGTCGGCCACTTACAGGGTCTTCAAGCACAGATACGCAGTATTTT CASSRPLTGSSSTDTQYF - TRBJ2-3 - TRBV2
TGCGCCAGCAGCCAAGGCGGTCATAACACTGAAGCTTTCTTT CASSQGGHNTEAFF - TRBJ1-1 - TRBV4-3
TGTGCCAGCAGCTTGGAGGCAGAATATGGCTACACCTTC CASSLEAEYGYTF - TRBJ1-2 - TRBV5-4
TGTGCCAGCAGTTACTCGGTACATTCGGGGGAGCAGTACTTC CASSYSVHSGEQYF - TRBJ2-7 - TRBV6-6
TGTGCCAGCACCTCAGGGGGAGAGGACACCGGGGAGCTGTTTTTT CASTSGGEDTGELFF TRBD1 TRBJ2-2 - TRBV6-5
TGTGCCTGGAGCCCCAGGACTAGCCGGGGCACAGATACGCAGTATTTT CAWSPRTSRGTDTQYF TRBD2 TRBJ2-3 - TRBV30
TGTGCCACCAGCAGAGTTCAGGGGGCCTACACCGAAGCTTTCTTT CATSRVQGAYTEAFF TRBD1 TRBJ1-1 - TRBV15
TGTGCCAGCAGCGCCGTCGGAGGGAATGGCTACACCTTC CASSAVGGNGYTF - TRBJ1-2 - TRBV9
TGTGCCAGCAGTTTACCCTACTTGGCGACCCTTTGGTTAGTCTACGAGCAGTACTTC CASSLPYLATLWLVYEQYF - TRBJ2-7 - TRBV28
TGTGCCAGCAGTAGCGCTGAAGCTTTCTTT CASSSAEAFF - TRBJ1-1 few TRBV6-6
TGTGCCAGCAGCCCCCAGAGGATAGGGAACACCATATATTTT CASSPQRIGNTIYF - TRBJ1-3 - TRBV7-2
TGCAGCGTGGATCAGGGGGAGACTAATGAAAAACTGTTTTTT CSVDQGETNEKLFF TRBD1 TRBJ1-4 - TRBV29-1
TGTGCCAGCAGTAATGCAGGAACTAATGAAAAACTGTTTTTT CASSNAGTNEKLFF - TRBJ1-4 - TRBV28
TGTGCCAGCAGCGTAGGTGTGCCGGGAGCCTCTCTCGAGCAGTACTTC CASSVGVPGASLEQYF - TRBJ2-7 - TRBV9
TGTGCCAGCTCGCCCAACCTGGGGGGCGATTACGAGCAGTACTTC CASSPNLGGDYEQYF - TRBJ2-7 - TRBV18
TGTGCCAGCAGCTTGATGACCTACGAGCAGTACTTC CASSLMTYEQYF - TRBJ2-7 - TRBV7-9
TGTGCCAGCAGTAGCTTCTGGGGGGACACTGAAGCTTTCTTT CASSSFWGDTEAFF - TRBJ1-1 - TRBV6-1
TGTGCCAGTATCGGACGTCTGGCGGGAGAACACAATGAGCAGTTCTTC CASIGRLAGEHNEQFF TRBD2 TRBJ2-1 - TRBV19
TGTGCCAGCTCACAACCACAGGGGTTGAAAAACATTCAGTACTTC CASSQPQGLKNIQYF TRBD1 TRBJ2-4 - TRBV18
TGTGCCAGCAGTTTAGGTTTGGGGGCGCGGGAGCAGTACTTC CASSLGLGAREQYF - TRBJ2-7 - TRBV28
TGTGCCAGCAGCTCCGGGACTAGTAAGAGCTACAATGAGCAGTTCTTC CASSSGTSKSYNEQFF TRBD2 TRBJ2-1 - TRBV7-8
TGTGCCAGCCGCCCTGCAGGGGCGTTGGATACGCAGTATTTT CASRPAGALDTQYF - TRBJ2-3 - TRBV11-1
TGTGCCAGCAGTTTATCTAGCGGGAGGCGATACAATGAGCAGTTCTTC CASSLSSGRRYNEQFF TRBD2 TRBJ2-1 - TRBV28
TGCGCCAGCAGCCCCTTCATCGGGGGGAATCAGCCCCAGCATTTT CASSPFIGGNQPQHF - TRBJ1-5 - TRBV5-1
TGTGCCAGCAGCGTAGAGGCGGAGGCAGTGATCGCATTT CASSVEAEAVIAF - TRBJ1-1 - TRBV9
TGTGCCAGCAGCCCCCGGGGACAGGCGAACACTGAAGCTTTCTTT CASSPRGQANTEAFF TRBD1 TRBJ1-1 - TRBV7-8
TGTGCCAGTAGTTTGTATAGCGGGAGCTCCTACAATGAGCAGTTCTTC CASSLYSGSSYNEQFF TRBD2 TRBJ2-1 - TRBV19
TGTGCCAGTGGTGGACAAGCGAACACCGGGGAGCTGTTTTTT CASGGQANTGELFF - TRBJ2-2 - TRBV19
TGTGCCAGCAGCTTAACGCAGGGCGGTGAGCAGTACTTC CASSLTQGGEQYF - TRBJ2-7 - TRBV7-3
TGTGCCAGCAGGTCAAACAATCTAGCGGGAGAAGGTACAGATACGCAGTATTTT CASRSNNLAGEGTDTQYF TRBD2 TRBJ2-3 once TRBV9
TGCGCCAGCAGCTTGGCCGGGACAGGGGGTACGAGCACTGAAGCTTTCTTT CASSLAGTGGTSTEAFF TRBD1 TRBJ1-1 - TRBV5-1
TGCGCCAGCAGCGGACTAGGAGCGGGAGAGGGCACAGATACGCAGTATTTT CASSGLGAGEGTDTQYF TRBD2 TRBJ2-3 - TRBV5-1
TGTGCCAGCAGCAGGTCGACAGGGACAGCTGGGGAGACCCAGTACTTC CASSRSTGTAGETQYF TRBD1 TRBJ2-5 - TRBV9
TGTGCCAGCAGCACTGCCTACGAGCAGTACTTC CASSTAYEQYF - TRBJ2-7 - TRBV5-5
TGTGCCAGCAGCAAAGGCGGTGCAAAAGATACGCAGTATTTT CASSKGGAKDTQYF - TRBJ2-3 - TRBV21-1
TGCGCCAGCAGCCGGGACATACAGAACACCGGGGAGCTGTTTTTT CASSRDIQNTGELFF - TRBJ2-2 - TRBV4-3
TGCGCCAGCAGGTTTATAGCGGGGGCCGGCTCCTACGAGCAGTACTTC CASRFIAGAGSYEQYF TRBD2 TRBJ2-7 - TRBV5-1
TGCGCCAGCAGCTTTGAGGGTAAAAACACCATATATTTT CASSFEGKNTIYF - TRBJ1-3 - TRBV5-1
TGTGCCAGCAGCTTTCTAGCGGGAGTCACAGATACGCAGTATTTT CASSFLAGVTDTQYF TRBD2 TRBJ2-3 - TRBV9
TGTGCCAGCAGCTTCGACTGGGCCCGTGAGCAGTACTTC CASSFDWAREQYF - TRBJ2-7 - TRBV7-9
TGTGCCATCGGGGCGGGCTCCTACAATGAGCAGTTCTTC CAIGAGSYNEQFF - TRBJ2-1 - TRBV10-3
TGTGCCAGCAGCTTAGGTAGCGGGAGTATCCCAGAGACCCAGTACTTC CASSLGSGSIPETQYF TRBD2 TRBJ2-5 - TRBV5-4
TGTGCCAGAGAAATAGACAGGGACCACTACGAGCAGTACTTC CAREIDRDHYEQYF TRBD1 TRBJ2-7 - TRBV6-5
TGTGCCAGCAGCGGGGGGCTAGCGGGAGGGCGGAGACAAGAGACCCAGTACTTC CASSGGLAGGRRQETQYF TRBD2 TRBJ2-5 - TRBV2
TGCAGCGTCCGAGGGGTGTTAGGAGATACGCAGTATTTT CSVRGVLGDTQYF - TRBJ2-3 - TRBV29-1
TGTGCCAGCAGCCGCCCAACCCAAGAGACCCAGTACTTC CASSRPTQETQYF - TRBJ2-5 - TRBV5-4